Sequencing of this T cell receptor beta chain was carried out in a study of T-cell memory formation after mild COVID-19. TCRdb independently ran MiXCR on the 5' RACE reads; one entry per CDR3 protein. The sample holds approximately 390,000 distinct CDR3 sequences, 15% to 20% seen once. This clonotype was seen only a few times. The junction had 13 bases not matched to a gene; V was cut back by 8 bases and J by 5 bases. CDR3 length equals 16 residues. Germline CDR1 reads MNHNY; CDR2 reads SVGAGI (reference sequence). The sequencing sample was made of PBMCs or a T cell subset sorted from them (not recorded which). This TCR derives from a young man who had mild COVID-19 (a few samples of this study predate the infection). Cell type and time point are not known. The rearrangement links TRBV6-6 to TRBJ2-5; 11 nucleotides match TRBD2. The chain's CDR3 is CASLGLAANIPETQYF. The CDR3 DNA sequence: TGTGCCAGCCTGGGACTAGCGGCAAATATCCCGGAGACCCAGTACTTC.